The sample holds one count of the clone carrying this TCR beta chain. Its antigen is unknown. Germline-derived CDR1 and CDR2 are SQVTM and ANQGSEA. The CDR3 spans 14 residues. With V trimmed by 8 bases and J by 2 bases, 6 bases remained unmatched. The protocol was immunoSEQ multiplex PCR, while the TCRdb copy is restricted to in-frame clones and leaves out a portion. This sample has 20,000 to 30,000 clones, with approximately 90% found just once. This entry belongs to a study of T cells in localized non-small cell lung cancer. Study results and limitations: Among the top 100 tumor clones, a median around 62 appeared in adjacent lung. A higher density of T cells in blood coincided with extended overall survival.

The material was peripheral blood, obtained before any cancer treatment. The chain has TRBV29-1 and TRBJ2-5; 12 nucleotides align to TRBD2. The clonotype was recovered from a female donor older than 55 with stage II squamous cell lung carcinoma. This CDR3 reads CSIWTSGVQETQYF. The CDR3 DNA reads as TGCAGCATATGGACTAGCGGGGTACAAGAGACCCAGTACTTC.